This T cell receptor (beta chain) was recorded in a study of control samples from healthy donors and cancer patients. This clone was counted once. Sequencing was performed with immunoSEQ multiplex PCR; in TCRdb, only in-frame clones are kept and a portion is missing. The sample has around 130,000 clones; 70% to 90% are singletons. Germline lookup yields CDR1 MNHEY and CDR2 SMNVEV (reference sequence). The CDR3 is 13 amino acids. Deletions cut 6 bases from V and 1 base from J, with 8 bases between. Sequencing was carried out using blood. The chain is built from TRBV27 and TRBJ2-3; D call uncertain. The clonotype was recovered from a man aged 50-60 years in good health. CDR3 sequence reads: CASRDHGTDTQYF. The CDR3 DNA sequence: TGTGCCAGCAGAGACCACGGCACAGATACGCAGTATTTT.